Each of the 26 T cell receptor beta chains below was sequenced from the same sample in a study of cytomegalovirus exposure and HLA in healthy donors. PCR used 60 Vbeta primers and 13 Jbeta primers. The repertoire was sequenced with immunoSEQ multiplex PCR; TCRdb's copy has only in-frame clones and lacks some. The sample lists 120,000 to 150,000 clones, approximately 82% occurring once. The sample was PBMCs. These receptor sequences come from a man aged 35 to 55 in good health and CMV-seronegative.

This clone was counted a few times. The chain employs TRBV6-5 and TRBJ1-2; the match to TRBD1 covers 7 bases. Germline V gene lookup returns CDR1 MNHEY and CDR2 SVGAGI. V shed 5 bases, J shed 5 bases, and the junction held 8 bases outside the gene matches. The CDR3 is made up of 14 amino acids. The CDR3 DNA reads as TGTGCCAGCAGTGCCCCAGGGGGTAGATATGGCTACACCTTC. This sequence encodes CASSAPGGRYGYTF.

This chain uses TRBV25-1 with TRBJ1-1; D might be TRBD1 (5 bases). There are 14 residues in the CDR3. V lost 7 bases and J lost 1, with 13 bases in between. Germline CDR1 and CDR2: MGHDK and SYGVNS. In DNA form, the CDR3 reads TGTGCCAGCATAGGGGTCCAGTCGAACACTGAAGCTTTCTTT. Its protein product is CASIGVQSNTEAFF.

The chain is built from TRBV4-2 and TRBJ1-5, with no clear D. The germline V and J ends were trimmed by 1 base and 8 bases, with 12 bases remaining between them. The germline CDR1 and CDR2 sequences are LGHNA and YNFKEQ. This CDR3 has 14 amino acids. The CDR3 protein is CASSQGNRREPQHF. The CDR3 DNA follows: TGTGCCAGCAGCCAAGGGAACCGGCGGGAGCCCCAGCATTTT.

This chain joins TRBV7-3 and TRBJ2-1; 11 bases fit TRBD2. CDR3 length: 14 residues. The germline gives CDR1 SGHTA, CDR2 FQGTGA. With V trimmed by 4 bases and J by 10 bases, 6 bases remained unmatched. The CDR3: CASSSSGGQTEQFF. In DNA form, the CDR3 reads TGTGCCAGCAGCTCTAGCGGGGGGCAGACCGAGCAGTTCTTC.

This chain connects TRBV6-1 to TRBJ2-3, with D possibly matching TRBD1 (6 bases). This CDR3 comprises 18 residues. The germline gives CDR1 MNHNS, CDR2 SASEGT. Trimming took off 3 bases at V and 2 bases at J, with 21 bases between the two ends. CDR3 DNA sequence: TGTGCCAGCAGTGATTTGGGACACGCCTACAGGGCCACAGATACGCAGTATTTT. Its translation is CASSDLGHAYRATDTQYF.

The chain employs TRBV7-9 and TRBJ1-4, with D uncertain. Looked up from germline, CDR1 is SEHNR and CDR2 is FQNEAQ (reference sequence). This CDR3 is 15 amino acids long. Trimming left V 1 base short and J 6 bases short, with 12 bases between. The CDR3 DNA reads as TGTGCCAGCAGCTTAGTCGGTCTAACCGATGAAAAACTGTTTTTT. This translates into CASSLVGLTDEKLFF.

The genes are TRBV18 and TRBJ2-7, with unresolved D. CDR1 is KGHSH, CDR2 LQKENI, per germline. CDR3 length equals 18 residues. V was cut by 2 bases and J by 0 bases, with 20 bases left in between. The CDR3 bases are TGTGCCAGCTCACCATACGCCCGAGGAACTTTCGGCTCCTACGAGCAGTACTTC. It specifies CASSPYARGTFGSYEQYF.

The chain joins TRBV6-1 to TRBJ2-3, with D possibly matching TRBD1 (5 bases). V lost 4 bases to trimming and J lost 2 bases, with 7 bases between them. Germline V lookup: CDR1 MNHNS, CDR2 SASEGT. The CDR3 covers 13 residues. The CDR3 region has the DNA TGTGCCAGCAGTGTCGGACACACAGATACGCAGTATTTT. Encoded protein: CASSVGHTDTQYF.

The chain couples TRBV27 to TRBJ2-7; TRBD1 is a possible D gene (6 bases). CDR1 is MNHEY and CDR2 is SMNVEV in the germline V gene (reference sequence). This CDR3 region has 15 residues. Trimming took off 2 bases at V and 6 bases at J, with 17 bases between the two ends. CDR3 sequence reads: CASSLRTQGGREQYF. In nucleotides, the CDR3 is TGTGCCAGCAGTTTACGAACACAAGGGGGTCGCGAGCAGTACTTC.

This sequence joins TRBV28 and TRBJ1-4, with D tentatively TRBD1 (5 bases). The V gene lost 1 base and the J gene lost 2 bases, with 5 bases spanning the gap. From germline, CDR1 is MDHEN and CDR2 SYDVKM. The CDR3 has 14 amino acids. The CDR3 DNA sequence: TGTGCCAGCAGTTTATCAGGGACTAATGAAAAACTGTTTTTT. As protein: CASSLSGTNEKLFF. The full variable domain, its missing parts supplied by reference TRBV28 and TRBJ1-4, is DVKVTQSSRYLVKRTGEKVFLECVQDMDHENMFWYRQDPGLGLRLIYFSYDVKMKEKGDIPEGYSVSREKKERFSLILESASTNQTSMYLCASSLSGTNEKLFFGSGTQLSVL.

The genes are TRBV11-2 and TRBJ1-4; 7 bases map to TRBD1. The CDR3 spans 15 residues. Trimming removed 6 bases from V and 7 bases from J; junction bases left unmatched: 11. CDR1 and CDR2 (germline): SGHAT, FQNNGV. This chain's CDR3 is CASSSNRGRFEKLFF. The DNA for the CDR3 is TGTGCCAGCAGTTCTAACAGGGGTCGGTTTGAAAAACTGTTTTTT.

V gene TRBV5-4 combines with J gene TRBJ2-3, with TRBD1 matching over 7 bases. Germline values: CDR1 SGHNT, CDR2 YYREEE (reference sequence). The ends lost 2 bases at V and 5 bases at J; junction bases unmatched: 8. The CDR3 is 15 residues long. CDR3 amino acids: CASSLERGQGDTQYF. CDR3 sequence (DNA): TGTGCCAGCAGCTTAGAGAGGGGGCAAGGAGATACGCAGTATTTT.

The chain recombines TRBV6-5 with TRBJ1-1; 8 bases map to TRBD1. CDR3 length: 11 residues. Trimming at V came to 6 bases and at J to 8 bases, leaving 2 bases not matched to a gene. Looked up from germline, CDR1 is MNHEY and CDR2 is SVGAGI. CDR3 bases: TGTGCCAGCAGCCGACAGGGGGAAGCTTTCTTT. Translated, it gives CASSRQGEAFF.

Concerning this clone: The same CDR3 arises from other DNA sequences in this sample as well. J is TRBJ2-2 and V is TRBV19, with D maybe TRBD2 (5 bases). V dropped 0 bases and J dropped 2 bases, with 7 bases sitting between them. The CDR3 sequence is 15 residues long. CDR1 and CDR2 from the germline V gene are LNHDA and SQIVND (reference sequence). The CDR3 reads CASSIEGLNTGELFF. The CDR3 nucleotides read TGTGCCAGTAGTATAGAAGGACTTAACACCGGGGAGCTGTTTTTT. The full variable domain, completed using reference TRBV19 and TRBJ2-2, is DGGITQSPKYLFRKEGQNVTLSCEQNLNHDAMYWYRQDPGQGLRLIYYSQIVNDFQKGDIAEGYSVSREKKESFPLTVTSAQKNPTAFYLCASSIEGLNTGELFFGEGSRLTVL.

The V gene is TRBV5-1, the J gene TRBJ1-4; D is possibly TRBD1 (5 bases). The V gene's germline CDR1 is SGHRS and CDR2 YFSETQ. Trimming pared 1 base from V and 7 bases from J, leaving 11 bases between. This CDR3 region has 14 residues. CDR3 sequence reads: CASSLQGPAEKLFF. The CDR3 nucleotides read TGCGCCAGCAGCTTGCAGGGCCCAGCTGAAAAACTGTTTTTT.

There are a few counts of this clone. This sequence joins TRBV7-8 and TRBJ2-7, with D possibly being TRBD1 (6 bases). V lost 0 bases and J lost 3, with 15 bases in between. The CDR3 covers 16 residues. CDR1 and CDR2 (germline): SGHVS, FQNEAQ. DNA of the CDR3: TGTGCCAGCAGCTTAGCACCGGGACAAGAGTTCTACGAGCAGTACTTC. This codes for CASSLAPGQEFYEQYF.

This chain uses TRBV28 with TRBJ2-3; a weak D match, TRBD1 (5 bases). Germline V lookup: CDR1 MDHEN, CDR2 SYDVKM. The ends were cut back, 4 bases at V and 2 bases at J, with 13 bases in the middle. CDR3 size: 15 residues. The CDR3 DNA sequence: TGTGCCAGCAGTTCTACAGGCCCCTACACAGATACGCAGTATTTT. Protein sequence: CASSSTGPYTDTQYF.

This chain connects TRBV5-4 to TRBJ1-3; 7 bases are shared with TRBD1. The J segment lost 0 bases and the V segment lost 4 bases, leaving 7 bases of the junction unmatched. In germline, CDR1 is SGHNT, CDR2 YYREEE (reference sequence). The CDR3 runs 16 residues. The CDR3 region has the DNA TGTGCCAGCAGCCGAGACAGGGTGGGCTCTGGAAACACCATATATTTT. The encoded protein is CASSRDRVGSGNTIYF.

This chain connects TRBV7-2 to TRBJ2-7; the match to TRBD2 covers 12 bases. V trimming: 4 bases; J trimming: 4 bases; junction bases outside the gene matches: 5. There are 15 residues in the CDR3. Germline values: CDR1 SGHTA, CDR2 FQGNSA. Here the CDR3 DNA reads TGTGCCAGCAGCTCTGGACTAGCGGGGTGGTACGAGCAGTACTTC. This gives the protein CASSSGLAGWYEQYF.

The V and J genes are TRBV10-3 and TRBJ2-2; D perhaps matches TRBD1 (6 bases). There are 14 residues in the CDR3. Germline assignment: CDR1 ENHRY and CDR2 SYGVKD. Trimming took off 9 bases at V and 2 bases at J, with 13 bases between the two ends. CDR3 sequence reads: CAMRGTSNTGELFF. The DNA for the CDR3 is TGTGCCATGAGGGGGACCTCTAACACCGGGGAGCTGTTTTTT.

V usage is TRBV18 and J usage is TRBJ2-5; TRBD1 aligns across 11 bases. The V and J ends lost 3 bases and 4 bases, in that order; junction bases with no gene match: 4. The CDR3 consists of 15 residues. Germline values: CDR1 KGHSH, CDR2 LQKENI. The CDR3 sequence is CASSPDRGQVETQYF. CDR3 DNA: TGTGCCAGCTCACCGGACAGGGGGCAAGTAGAGACCCAGTACTTC.

The chain combines TRBV28 with TRBJ2-7; 12 nucleotides align to TRBD2. This CDR3 is 15 amino acids long. J lost 6 bases, V lost 4 bases, and 7 bases had no gene match. Germline CDR1 MDHEN, CDR2 SYDVKM. The CDR3 DNA reads TGTGCCAGCAGTTCTCTAGCGGGAGGGCCTAGCGAGCAGTACTTC. Residues: CASSSLAGGPSEQYF. The complete variable domain, with remaining parts taken from reference TRBV28 and TRBJ2-7, reads DVKVTQSSRYLVKRTGEKVFLECVQDMDHENMFWYRQDPGLGLRLIYFSYDVKMKEKGDIPEGYSVSREKKERFSLILESASTNQTSMYLCASSSLAGGPSEQYFGPGTRLTVT.

This clone was observed a single time. The chain has TRBV18 and TRBJ2-7, with TRBD1 matching 10 bases. Germline V gene data show CDR1 as KGHSH and CDR2 as LQKENI. Losses at the gene ends were 4 bases for V and 0 bases for J; bases not matched to a gene: 3. CDR3 length: 15 residues. This CDR3 reads CASSQGQGDSYEQYF. The CDR3 bases are TGTGCCAGCTCACAAGGACAGGGGGACTCCTACGAGCAGTACTTC.

On this clone itself: A read error may produce the germline difference seen at one junction end. The genes are TRBV19 and TRBJ2-1; 14 positions agree with TRBD2. The length of the CDR3 is 14 residues. CDR1 is LNHDA and CDR2 is SQIVND in the germline V gene (reference sequence). CDR3 sequence: CASRLAGGYSEQFF. The CDR3 DNA reads as TGTGCCAGCCGACTAGCGGGGGGGTACAGTGAGCAGTTCTTC.

The gene calls are TRBV9 and TRBJ2-1, with D possibly matching TRBD2 (6 bases). Looked up from germline, CDR1 is SGDLS and CDR2 is YYNGEE. The CDR3 length is 11 residues. The V end was cut by 4 bases, the J end by 8 bases, with 7 bases between. In nucleotides, the CDR3 is TGTGCCAGCAGCTGGGGGGATGAGCAGTTCTTC. Translation: CASSWGDEQFF.

The chain combines TRBV6-6 with TRBJ1-1; 8 nucleotides match TRBD1. V lost 8 bases and J lost 1; bases outside the gene matches: 12. Germline V gene sequence: CDR1 MNHNY, CDR2 SVGAGI (reference sequence). The CDR3 is made up of 16 amino acids. This chain's CDR3 is CASGSQGAIPNTEAFF. In DNA, the CDR3 is TGTGCCAGCGGATCCCAGGGGGCCATACCGAACACTGAAGCTTTCTTT.